These T cell receptor beta chains were read from a single sample in a study of cytotoxic CD8 clonotypes in ibrutinib-treated CLL. Sequencing used immunoSEQ multiplex PCR; TCRdb keeps in-frame clones, though not all of them. The sample consists of fewer than 300,000 clones, approximately 76% of them appearing once. This specimen was PBMCs, taken at disease progression, from a patient treated with ibrutinib. All receptors derive from a human donor with chronic lymphocytic leukemia. Both conserved end residues are part of each CDR3. The order of the fields is J gene, V gene, D gene, clone size, CDR3 DNA, CDR3 protein. D genes are given only for firm matches. Size is stated for part of the rows, as once, few or many counts, or as a class when the clone is expanded.

>TRBJ2-3|TRBV9|TRBD2|NA
TGTGCCAGCAGCGTAGAGCAGCGGGAGTTGATAGATACGCAGTATTTT
CASSVEQRELIDTQYF
>TRBJ2-7|TRBV10-3|NA|few
TGTGCCATCAGTGGAGGGGTGGGCTACGAGCAGTACTTC
CAISGGVGYEQYF
>TRBJ2-1|TRBV5-1|NA|NA
TGCGCCACCCGAAGAGAACTAGCCGGTGGCTATGAGCAGTTCTTC
CATRRELAGGYEQFF
>TRBJ1-1|TRBV7-2|NA|NA
TGTGCCAGCAGCTTAGTCAGGGGTATTGTTGAAGCTTTCTTT
CASSLVRGIVEAFF
>TRBJ1-5|TRBV5-1|NA|NA
TGCGCCAGCAGCTTGGGACTTAATAGCAATCAGCCCCAGCATTTT
CASSLGLNSNQPQHF
>TRBJ2-7|TRBV5-1|TRBD2|NA
TGCGCCAGCAGCTTTACCGGGACTACCGATAGCTCCTACGAGCAGTACTTC
CASSFTGTTDSSYEQYF
>TRBJ2-3|TRBV29-1|TRBD2|NA
TGCAGCCCCGCCCGGATAGCGGGAGGGCCCACAGATACGCAGTATTTT
CSPARIAGGPTDTQYF
>TRBJ2-6|TRBV5-1|NA|NA
TGCGCCAGCAGCTTACAGGGTACAGGGGCCAACGTCCTGACTTTC
CASSLQGTGANVLTF
>TRBJ2-7|TRBV7-2|NA|many
TGTGCCAGCAGCTTAGAGTTCAGGAGCTACGAGCAGTACTTC
CASSLEFRSYEQYF
>TRBJ2-5|TRBV9|TRBD2|NA
TGTGCCAGCCGGGGGGGCTCCGAGACCCAGTACTTC
CASRGGSETQYF
>TRBJ2-7|TRBV5-1|TRBD2|NA
TGCGCCAGCAGCCGACTAGCGGGAGGAGTCTACGAGCAGTACTTC
CASSRLAGGVYEQYF
>TRBJ1-4|TRBV11-1|NA|NA
TGTGCCAGCAGCTTAGGAGCAGCTAATGAAAAACTGTTTTTT
CASSLGAANEKLFF
>TRBJ2-5|TRBV6-5|TRBD2|NA
TGTGCCAGCAGTCGCCCGACTAGCCCGGACGCCCTTTACTTC
CASSRPTSPDALYF
>TRBJ1-1|TRBV5-1|NA|NA
TGCGCCAGCAGCCCTCGGACGGCAGACACTGAAGCTTTCTTT
CASSPRTADTEAFF
>TRBJ2-7|TRBV19|NA|NA
TGTGCCAGTAGTATAGATCTACGGGGCTGGGACTCCTACGAGCAGTACTTC
CASSIDLRGWDSYEQYF
>TRBJ2-7|TRBV5-4|TRBD2|NA
TGTGCCAGCAGCTTGGGAACTAGCGGGGGGTACGAGCAGTACTTC
CASSLGTSGGYEQYF
>TRBJ2-1|TRBV4-1|TRBD1|NA
TGCGCCAGCAGCCAAGCGAAAACAGGGGACATCGGGAATGAGCAGTTCTTC
CASSQAKTGDIGNEQFF
>TRBJ2-7|TRBV28|NA|NA
TGTGCCAGCAATACGGTTTCGGACGAGCAGTACTTC
CASNTVSDEQYF
>TRBJ2-5|TRBV7-2|NA|NA
TGTGCCAGCAGCCTAATAACAGGGCCAGAGACCCAGTACTTC
CASSLITGPETQYF
>TRBJ1-2|TRBV9|TRBD1|few
TGTGCCAGCAGCGTAGGCGACAGGGGTTACTATGGCTACACCTTC
CASSVGDRGYYGYTF
>TRBJ2-1|TRBV18|NA|NA
TGTGCCAGCTCGCAGGATGGGGGGCACAATGAGCAGTTCTTC
CASSQDGGHNEQFF
>TRBJ2-4|TRBV9|TRBD2|NA
TGTGCCAGCAGCGCCGGGACTAGCCCAAACATTCAGTACTTC
CASSAGTSPNIQYF
>TRBJ1-2|TRBV28|NA|NA
TGTGCCAGCAGTTCGGGTCTAATTAACTATGGCTACACCTTC
CASSSGLINYGYTF
>TRBJ1-2|TRBV27|NA|NA
TGTGCCAGCAGTCCCTTGACAGAGACGCGGCCATATGGCTACACCTTC
CASSPLTETRPYGYTF
>TRBJ2-1|TRBV9|NA|NA
TGTGCCAGCAGCGTCGAGGGAGGTAACAATGAGCAGTTCTTC
CASSVEGGNNEQFF
>TRBJ1-2|TRBV4-1|TRBD1|NA
TGCGCCAGCAGCCAAGTGGGGGACAGGGTTATTTATGGCTACACCTTC
CASSQVGDRVIYGYTF
>TRBJ2-2|TRBV7-9|TRBD1|NA
TGTGCCAGCAGCCGTAGGGCCCCAGGGGGCGTCGGCGGGGAGCTGTTTTTT
CASSRRAPGGVGGELFF
>TRBJ1-2|TRBV7-8|NA|NA
TGTGCCAGCAGTTCCGGGGGGACGCGCGGGAATGGCTACACCTTC
CASSSGGTRGNGYTF
>TRBJ2-1|TRBV4-1|TRBD2|NA
TGCGCCAGCAGCCAAGATCAAGCGGGGGGGCCGAGCGATGAGCAGTTCTTC
CASSQDQAGGPSDEQFF
>TRBJ2-4|TRBV13|TRBD1|NA
TGTGCCAGCAGCTCCCAGGGGGTCATTCAGTACTTC
CASSSQGVIQYF
>TRBJ2-1|TRBV19|NA|NA
TGTGCCACCTCTCCCAGGGGCCAAACCTCCTACAATGAGCAGTTCTTC
CATSPRGQTSYNEQFF
>TRBJ2-7|TRBV7-2|TRBD2|NA
TGTGCCAGCAGCTTAGTCGGGCGGGAGGGCCCCTACGAGCAGTACTTC
CASSLVGREGPYEQYF
>TRBJ2-1|TRBV4-2|TRBD1|NA
TGTGCCAGCAGCCAAGCGGACAGGGATAGTAATGAGCAGTTCTTC
CASSQADRDSNEQFF
>TRBJ1-2|TRBV5-4|TRBD1|NA
TGTGCCAGCAGCCCGGTGCCCTCCGGACAGGGCGGTGGCTACACCTTC
CASSPVPSGQGGGYTF
>TRBJ1-4|TRBV25-1|TRBD1|NA
TGTGCCAGCAGCGACAGGGGGCGCGTTGAAAAACTGTTTTTT
CASSDRGRVEKLFF
>TRBJ2-7|TRBV25-1|NA|NA
TGTGCCAGCAGTCAGGGGGGGGGAACGGGAATCCACGAGCAGTACTTC
CASSQGGGTGIHEQYF
>TRBJ2-5|TRBV29-1|NA|NA
TGCAGCGTTGACAGGGCGGAGACCCAGTACTTC
CSVDRAETQYF
>TRBJ2-7|TRBV6-6|NA|NA
TGTGCCAGCAGTTACTCACCAGGCCACGAGCAGTACTTC
CASSYSPGHEQYF
>TRBJ2-1|TRBV5-1|TRBD2|once
TGCGCCAGCAGCTTGGCCCCAGGGACTAAGCGAAATGAGCAGTTCTTC
CASSLAPGTKRNEQFF
>TRBJ2-7|TRBV9|TRBD2|NA
TGTGCCAGCAGCGTAGAGGCACTAGCGGGGGCCTACGAGCAGTACTTC
CASSVEALAGAYEQYF
>TRBJ1-5|TRBV6-5|TRBD1|once
TGTGCCAGCAAGCCCGGGGACAGGTTCAGTCAGCCCCAGCATTTT
CASKPGDRFSQPQHF
>TRBJ2-3|TRBV4-1|TRBD2|NA
TGCGCCAGCAGCCAAGATTATCTGGCTAGCGGGTCCCGGACGCAGTATTTT
CASSQDYLASGSRTQYF